This T cell receptor beta chain was captured by sequencing in a study of T cells after yellow fever vaccination. This clonotype has just a few counts. TCRdb processed the 5' RACE reads anew with MiXCR; each CDR3 protein has one entry. In the table there are just over 250,000 distinct CDR3 sequences, roughly 5.2% of which are singletons. This receptor was identified in a man younger than 35 who received the YFV17D yellow fever vaccine. Source: CD4+ T cells sorted from PBMCs, taken on the day of the yellow fever booster vaccination.

CDR3 loop: CASSFPGVVDQYF. DNA for the CDR3: TGTGCCAGCAGCTTCCCGGGGGTAGTAGACCAGTACTTC. The chain has TRBV7-2 and TRBJ2-7; D perhaps matches TRBD2 (6 bases). This CDR3 spans 13 amino acids. Germline V lookup: CDR1 SGHTA, CDR2 FQGNSA. Trimming left V 3 bases short and J 10 bases short, with 16 bases between. Full variable domain (missing parts from reference TRBV7-2 and TRBJ2-7): GAGVSQSPSNKVTEKGKDVELRCDPISGHTALYWYRQSLGQGLEFLIYFQGNSAPDKSGLPSDRFSAERTGGSVSTLTIQRTQQEDSAVYLCASSFPGVVDQYFGPGTRLTVT.